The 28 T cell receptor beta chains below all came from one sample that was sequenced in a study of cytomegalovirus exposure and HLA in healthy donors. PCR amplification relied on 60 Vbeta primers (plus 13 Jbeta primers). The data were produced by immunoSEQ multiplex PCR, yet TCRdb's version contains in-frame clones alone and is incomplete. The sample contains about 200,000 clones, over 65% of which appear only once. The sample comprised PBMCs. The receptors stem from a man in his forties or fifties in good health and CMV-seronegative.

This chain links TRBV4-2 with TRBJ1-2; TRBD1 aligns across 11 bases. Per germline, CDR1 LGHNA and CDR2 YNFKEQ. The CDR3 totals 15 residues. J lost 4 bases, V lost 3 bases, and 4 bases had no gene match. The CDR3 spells CASSQAGTGGYGYTF. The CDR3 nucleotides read TGTGCCAGCAGCCAGGCCGGGACAGGGGGCTATGGCTACACCTTC.

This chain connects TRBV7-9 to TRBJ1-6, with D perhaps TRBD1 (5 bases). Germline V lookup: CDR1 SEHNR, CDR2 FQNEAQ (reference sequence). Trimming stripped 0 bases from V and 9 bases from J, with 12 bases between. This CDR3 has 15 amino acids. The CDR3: CASSLAGRQGSPLHF. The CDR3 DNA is TGTGCCAGCAGCTTAGCGGGCAGGCAGGGTTCACCCCTCCACTTT.

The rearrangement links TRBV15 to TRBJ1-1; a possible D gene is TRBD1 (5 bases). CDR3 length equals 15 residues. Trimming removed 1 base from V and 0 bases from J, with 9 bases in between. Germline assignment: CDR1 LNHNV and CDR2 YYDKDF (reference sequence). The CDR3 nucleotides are TGTGCCACCAGCAGAGCGCAGGGAATGAACACTGAAGCTTTCTTT. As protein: CATSRAQGMNTEAFF.

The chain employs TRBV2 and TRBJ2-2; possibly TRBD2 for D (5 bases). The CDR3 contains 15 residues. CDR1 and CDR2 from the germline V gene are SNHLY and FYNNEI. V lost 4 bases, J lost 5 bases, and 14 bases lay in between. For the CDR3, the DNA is TGTGCCAGCAGTGGAGGAGTGAGGGTTACCGGGGAGCTGTTTTTT. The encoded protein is CASSGGVRVTGELFF.

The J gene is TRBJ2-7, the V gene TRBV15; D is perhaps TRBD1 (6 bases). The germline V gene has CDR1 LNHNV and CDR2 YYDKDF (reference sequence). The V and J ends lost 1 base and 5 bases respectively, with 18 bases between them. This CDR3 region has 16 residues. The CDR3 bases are TGTGCCACCAGCAGAGTCAGGCGAGGGGGAAGCAACGAGCAGTACTTC. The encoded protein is CATSRVRRGGSNEQYF.

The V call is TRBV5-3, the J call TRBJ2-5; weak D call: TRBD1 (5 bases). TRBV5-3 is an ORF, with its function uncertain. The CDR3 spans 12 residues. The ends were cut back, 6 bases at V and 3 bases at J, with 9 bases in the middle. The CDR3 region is CARKDSKETQYF. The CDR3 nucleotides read TGTGCCAGAAAAGACAGCAAAGAGACCCAGTACTTC.

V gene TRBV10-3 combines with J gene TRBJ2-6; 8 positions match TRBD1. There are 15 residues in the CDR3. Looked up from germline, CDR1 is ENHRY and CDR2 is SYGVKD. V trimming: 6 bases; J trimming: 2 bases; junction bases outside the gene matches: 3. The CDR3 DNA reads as TGTGCCATCAGGGACAGGGTACCTGGGGCCAACGTCCTGACTTTC. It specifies CAIRDRVPGANVLTF.

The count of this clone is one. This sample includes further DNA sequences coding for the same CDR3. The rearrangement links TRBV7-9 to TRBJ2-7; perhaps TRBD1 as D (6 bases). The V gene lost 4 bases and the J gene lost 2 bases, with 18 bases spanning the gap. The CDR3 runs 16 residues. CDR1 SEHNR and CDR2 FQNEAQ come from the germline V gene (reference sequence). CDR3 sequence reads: CASSSWVSGQPYEQYF. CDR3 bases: TGTGCCAGCAGCTCCTGGGTATCGGGACAACCCTACGAGCAGTACTTC.

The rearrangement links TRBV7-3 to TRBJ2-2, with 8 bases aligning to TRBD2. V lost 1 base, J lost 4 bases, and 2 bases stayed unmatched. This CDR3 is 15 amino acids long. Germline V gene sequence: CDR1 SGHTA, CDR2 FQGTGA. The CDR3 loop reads CASSLISGGTGELFF. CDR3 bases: TGTGCCAGCAGCTTAATCAGCGGGGGCACCGGGGAGCTGTTTTTT.

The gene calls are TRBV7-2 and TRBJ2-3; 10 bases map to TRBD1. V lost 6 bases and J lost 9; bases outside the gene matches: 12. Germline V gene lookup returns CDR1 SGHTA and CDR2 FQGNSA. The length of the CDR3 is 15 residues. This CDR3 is CASSRARDRGKTQYF. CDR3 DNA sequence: TGTGCCAGCAGTCGTGCCCGGGACAGGGGCAAAACGCAGTATTTT.

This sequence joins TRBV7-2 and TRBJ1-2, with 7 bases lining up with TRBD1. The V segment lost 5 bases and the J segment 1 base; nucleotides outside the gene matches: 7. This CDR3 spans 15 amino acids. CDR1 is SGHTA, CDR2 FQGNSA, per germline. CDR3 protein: CASSRQGQLNYGYTF. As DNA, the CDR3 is TGTGCCAGCAGCAGACAGGGACAGCTTAACTATGGCTACACCTTC.

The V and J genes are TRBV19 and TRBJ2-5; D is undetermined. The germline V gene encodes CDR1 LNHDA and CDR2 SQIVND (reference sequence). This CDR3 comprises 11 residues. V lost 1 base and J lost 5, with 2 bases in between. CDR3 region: CASSIAETQYF. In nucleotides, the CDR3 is TGTGCCAGTAGTATAGCGGAGACCCAGTACTTC.

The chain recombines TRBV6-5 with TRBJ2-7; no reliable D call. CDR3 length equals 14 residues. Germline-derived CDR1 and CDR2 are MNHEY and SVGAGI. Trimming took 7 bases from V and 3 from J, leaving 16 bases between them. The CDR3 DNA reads TGTGCCAGCAAAAAGTTCAGGTCCCACTACGAGCAGTACTTC. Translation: CASKKFRSHYEQYF.

The CDR3 spells CASRAGGRSNQPQHF. CDR3 DNA sequence: TGTGCCAGCAGGGCCGGGGGGAGGAGCAATCAGCCCCAGCATTTT. The chain carries TRBV27 and TRBJ1-5; D is perhaps TRBD1 (5 bases). The CDR3 runs 15 residues. The V end was cut by 6 bases, the J end by 1 base, with 13 bases between. The germline V gene encodes CDR1 MNHEY and CDR2 SMNVEV (reference sequence).

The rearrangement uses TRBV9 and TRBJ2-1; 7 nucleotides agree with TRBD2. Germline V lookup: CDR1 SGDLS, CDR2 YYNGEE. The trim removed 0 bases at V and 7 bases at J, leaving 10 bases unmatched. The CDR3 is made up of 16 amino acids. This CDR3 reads CASSVGYRAGDNEQFF. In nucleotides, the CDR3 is TGTGCCAGCAGCGTAGGTTATAGGGCGGGAGATAATGAGCAGTTCTTC.

Written as DNA, the CDR3 is TGCAGCGTTCCGGACAGGGGAAACATTCAGTACTTC. This codes for CSVPDRGNIQYF. The chain links TRBV29-1 to TRBJ2-4; 9 positions agree with TRBD1. Per germline, CDR1 SQVTM and CDR2 ANQGSEA. V shed 5 bases, J shed 6 bases, and the junction held 2 bases outside the gene matches. CDR3 length: 12 residues.

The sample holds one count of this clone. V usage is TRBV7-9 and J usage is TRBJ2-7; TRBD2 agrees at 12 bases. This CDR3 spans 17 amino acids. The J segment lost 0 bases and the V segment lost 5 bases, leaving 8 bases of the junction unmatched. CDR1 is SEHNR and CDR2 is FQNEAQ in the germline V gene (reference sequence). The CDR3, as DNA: TGTGCCAGCAGCCGGGGACTAGCGGGCCCCAGCTCCTACGAGCAGTACTTC. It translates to CASSRGLAGPSSYEQYF.

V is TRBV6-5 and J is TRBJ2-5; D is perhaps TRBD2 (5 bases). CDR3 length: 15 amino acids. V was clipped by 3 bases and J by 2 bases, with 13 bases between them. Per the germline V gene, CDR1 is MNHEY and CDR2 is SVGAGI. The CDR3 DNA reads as TGTGCCAGCAGTTATCGGGTCCAGCGGCAAGAGACCCAGTACTTC. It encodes CASSYRVQRQETQYF.

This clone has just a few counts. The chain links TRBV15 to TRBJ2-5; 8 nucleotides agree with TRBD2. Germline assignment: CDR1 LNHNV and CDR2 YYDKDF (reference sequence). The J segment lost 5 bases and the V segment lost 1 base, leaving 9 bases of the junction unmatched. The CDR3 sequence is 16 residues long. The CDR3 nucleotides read TGTGCCACCAGCAGAGTTTTAGCGGGGCAAGGGGAGACCCAGTACTTC. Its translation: CATSRVLAGQGETQYF.

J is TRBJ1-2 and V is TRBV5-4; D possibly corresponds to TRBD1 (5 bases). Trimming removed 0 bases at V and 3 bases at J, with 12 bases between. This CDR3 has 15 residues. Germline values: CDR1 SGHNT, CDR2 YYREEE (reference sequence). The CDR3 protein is CASSLASRGDYGYTF. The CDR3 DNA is TGTGCCAGCAGCTTGGCCTCCCGGGGGGACTATGGCTACACCTTC.

The CDR3: CASSKRGIYSNQPQHF. In DNA, the CDR3 is TGTGCCAGTAGTAAAAGGGGCATATATAGCAATCAGCCCCAGCATTTT. This chain connects TRBV19 to TRBJ1-5, with a tentative D call TRBD1 (5 bases). Between the trimmed V and J ends, which lost 4 bases and 0 bases, there was a span of 13 bases. Germline CDR1 and CDR2: LNHDA and SQIVND (reference sequence). There are 16 residues in the CDR3.

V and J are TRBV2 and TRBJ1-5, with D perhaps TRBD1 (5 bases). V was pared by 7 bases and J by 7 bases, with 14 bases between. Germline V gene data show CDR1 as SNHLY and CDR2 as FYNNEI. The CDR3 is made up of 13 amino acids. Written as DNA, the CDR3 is TGTGCCAGCACGGGGACTTCCTCACAGCCCCAGCATTTT. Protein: CASTGTSSQPQHF.

The CDR3 region has the DNA TGTGCCAGCAGATCGACCCCAGGGGGCGGCTCAAGTACGCAGTATTTT. Amino acids: CASRSTPGGGSSTQYF. The V call is TRBV28, the J call TRBJ2-3, with 8 nucleotides matching TRBD1. Germline CDR1 and CDR2: MDHEN and SYDVKM. The CDR3 has 16 residues. J lost 8 bases, V lost 6 bases, and 16 bases had no gene match.

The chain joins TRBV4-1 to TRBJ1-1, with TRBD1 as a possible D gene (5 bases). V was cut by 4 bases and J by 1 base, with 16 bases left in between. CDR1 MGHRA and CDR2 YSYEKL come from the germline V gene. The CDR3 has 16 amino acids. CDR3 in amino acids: CASSRIDRTRNTEAFF. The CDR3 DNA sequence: TGCGCCAGCAGCCGAATTGACAGAACCCGGAACACTGAAGCTTTCTTT.

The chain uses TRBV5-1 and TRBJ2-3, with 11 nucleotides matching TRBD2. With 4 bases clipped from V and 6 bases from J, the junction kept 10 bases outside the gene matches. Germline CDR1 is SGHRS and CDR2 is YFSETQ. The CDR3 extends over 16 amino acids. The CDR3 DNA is TGCGCCAGCAGCCCCCCGACTAGCGGGACTTGGGATACGCAGTATTTT. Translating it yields CASSPPTSGTWDTQYF.

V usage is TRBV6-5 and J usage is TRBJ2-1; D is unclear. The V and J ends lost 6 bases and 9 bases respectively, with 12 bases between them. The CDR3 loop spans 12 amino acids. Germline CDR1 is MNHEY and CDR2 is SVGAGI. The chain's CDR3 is CASSPLSGEQFF. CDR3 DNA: TGTGCCAGCAGCCCGCTGTCCGGTGAGCAGTTCTTC.

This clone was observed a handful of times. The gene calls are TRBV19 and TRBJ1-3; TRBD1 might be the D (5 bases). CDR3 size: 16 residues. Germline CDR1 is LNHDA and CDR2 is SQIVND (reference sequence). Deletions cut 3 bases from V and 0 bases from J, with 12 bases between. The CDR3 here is CASSIKGVNSGNTIYF. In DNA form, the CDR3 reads TGTGCCAGTAGTATCAAAGGGGTCAACTCTGGAAACACCATATATTTT.

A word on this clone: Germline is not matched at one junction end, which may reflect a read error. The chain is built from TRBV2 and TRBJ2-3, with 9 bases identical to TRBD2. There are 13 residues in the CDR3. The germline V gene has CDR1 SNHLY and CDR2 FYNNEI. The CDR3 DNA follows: TGTGCCAGCAGTGAAGCGTTTAGCGGGGGATCGAATTTT. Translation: CASSEAFSGGSNF.